These 25 T cell receptor beta chains were all obtained from the same sample, sequenced in a study of prognosis after radiotherapy for stage I lung cancer. The genomic DNA TCR beta CDR3 region underwent two rounds of multiplex PCR. Individual primers that were specific to each TRBV and TRBJ gene served in first-round PCR. TCRdb re-derived calls from the multiplex PCR reads in MiXCR, one entry per CDR3 protein. The sample yields about 14,000 distinct CDR3 sequences, approximately 30% seen once. The sample in question was PBMCs, obtained before or after stereotactic body radiation therapy (not recorded which). The receptors here all came from a donor aged 50 or older with non-small cell lung cancer.

This clonotype has at least ten counts. The chain has TRBV5-8 and TRBJ1-5, with D unclear. This CDR3 spans 13 amino acids. The germline CDR1 and CDR2 sequences are SGHTS and YDEGEE. Trimming removed 0 bases from V and 7 bases from J, with 8 bases in between. CDR3 sequence (DNA): TGTGCCAGCAGCTTGGGATTGGGGCAGCCCCAGCATTTT. Translation gives CASSLGLGQPQHF. Full variable domain (remainder filled in from reference TRBV5-8 and TRBJ1-5): EAGVTQSPTHLIKTRGQQATLRCSPISGHTSVYWYQQALGLGLQFLLWYDEGEERNRGNFPPRFSGRQFPNYSSELNVNALELEDSALYLCASSLGLGQPQHFGDGTRLSIL.

This clonotype is categorized as medium-sized. The chain has TRBV20-1 and TRBJ2-7, with 8 bases fitting TRBD1. The trim removed 5 bases at V and 3 bases at J, leaving 12 bases unmatched. Per germline, CDR1 DFQATT and CDR2 SNEGSKA (reference sequence). The CDR3 sequence is 15 residues long. Here the CDR3 reads CSASPGTGTIYEQYF. The DNA for the CDR3 is TGCAGTGCTTCTCCTGGGACAGGAACGATCTACGAGCAGTACTTC.

Concerning this clonotype itself: A read error may account for a junction end that differs from germline. The CDR3 region has the DNA TGTGCCAGCAGCCTCACGGGGGGCAATGAGAAGTTCTTC. Protein sequence: CASSLTGGNEKFF. This rearrangement joins TRBV11-2 to TRBJ2-1; weak D call: TRBD2 (7 bases). The CDR3 contains 13 residues. The germline gives CDR1 SGHAT, CDR2 FQNNGV.

This clonotype is medium-sized. This sequence joins TRBV5-1 and TRBJ2-2, with D uncertain. V was cut by 0 bases and J by 0 bases, with 3 bases left in between. CDR1 SGHRS and CDR2 YFSETQ come from the germline V gene. CDR3 length: 14 residues. CDR3 region: CASSLDPNTGELFF. CDR3 bases: TGCGCCAGCAGCTTGGACCCGAACACCGGGGAGCTGTTTTTT.

Many counts were recorded for this clonotype. This chain uses TRBV4-1 with TRBJ2-7; D may be TRBD2 (5 bases). The CDR3 consists of 13 residues. CDR1 and CDR2 (germline): MGHRA, YSYEKL. The V end lost 5 bases, the J end lost 5 bases, and 13 bases lay between the germline ends. DNA for the CDR3: TGCGCCAGCAGCTACACTAGGGCGGACGAGCAGTACTTC. Translating gives CASSYTRADEQYF.

This clonotype was seen many times. V is TRBV19 and J is TRBJ2-5; D not certain. V lost 6 bases to trimming and J lost 14 bases, with 19 bases between them. The germline CDR1 and CDR2 sequences are LNHDA and SQIVND (reference sequence). The CDR3 is 12 amino acids. CDR3 loop: CASRGRTHSHYF. The DNA of the CDR3 is TGTGCCAGTAGAGGACGAACCCACTCTCATTACTTC. The full variable domain, its missing parts supplied by reference TRBV19 and TRBJ2-5, is DGGITQSPKYLFRKEGQNVTLSCEQNLNHDAMYWYRQDPGQGLRLIYYSQIVNDFQKGDIAEGYSVSREKKESFPLTVTSAQKNPTAFYLCASRGRTHSHYFGPGTRLLVL.

This clonotype was observed many times. This chain connects TRBV28 to TRBJ1-3; TRBD1 might be the D (5 bases). The V gene's germline CDR1 is MDHEN and CDR2 SYDVKM. This CDR3 comprises 15 residues. Trimming shortened V by 5 bases and J by 0 bases, and 11 bases separated the two germline ends. CDR3 DNA: TGTGCCAGCAGTCCAACCAGGGACTCTGGAAACACCATATATTTT. Protein: CASSPTRDSGNTIYF. The whole variable domain, filled in from reference TRBV28 and TRBJ1-3, reads DVKVTQSSRYLVKRTGEKVFLECVQDMDHENMFWYRQDPGLGLRLIYFSYDVKMKEKGDIPEGYSVSREKKERFSLILESASTNQTSMYLCASSPTRDSGNTIYFGEGSWLTVV.

This clonotype was seen just once. The chain uses TRBV7-9 and TRBJ1-2; no definite D call. Germline V CDR1 and CDR2: SEHNR, FQNEAQ (reference sequence). The CDR3 spans 16 residues. Trimming pared 2 bases from V and 1 base from J, leaving 14 bases between. For the CDR3, the DNA is TGTGCCAGCAGCTTACAAGTACAGAATGTTAACTATGGCTACACCTTC. Amino acid sequence: CASSLQVQNVNYGYTF.

At least ten counts were recorded for this clonotype. The chain links TRBV24-1 to TRBJ1-2, with D maybe TRBD1 (6 bases). CDR1 and CDR2 from the germline V gene are KGHDR and SFDVKD. Deletions cut 3 bases from V and 7 bases from J, with 20 bases between. The length of the CDR3 is 16 residues. CDR3 residues: CATSDNRAGGFGGYTF. CDR3 nucleotides: TGTGCCACCAGTGATAATCGAGCGGGGGGCTTTGGTGGCTACACCTTC.

This sequence joins TRBV5-4 and TRBJ2-7; the D is unclear. V gave up 0 bases and J gave up 1 base, with 8 bases separating them. The CDR3 runs to 14 residues. Per germline, CDR1 SGHNT and CDR2 YYREEE (reference sequence). CDR3 region: CASSLGGESYEQYF. The CDR3, as DNA: TGTGCCAGCAGCTTGGGCGGTGAATCCTACGAGCAGTACTTC.

This clonotype was recorded at least ten times. This rearrangement joins TRBV12-3 or TRBV12-4 to TRBJ1-4; D gene ambiguous. The CDR3 loop spans 13 amino acids. V was cut by 8 bases and J by 8 bases, with 15 bases left in between. CDR3 sequence (DNA): TGTGCCAGCTCCATGAGTCGTGAGGAAAAACTGTTTTTT. Translating gives CASSMSREEKLFF.

This clonotype rates as medium-sized. The chain has TRBV24-1 and TRBJ2-2; 11 bases are a match to TRBD1. Trimming removed 4 bases from V and 7 bases from J; junction bases left unmatched: 4. CDR3 length equals 15 residues. From germline, CDR1 is KGHDR and CDR2 SFDVKD. The CDR3, as DNA: TGTGCCACCAGTGAATCGGGACAGGGGGTCGGGGAGCTGTTTTTT. It yields the protein CATSESGQGVGELFF.

Relative to its sample, this clonotype is medium-sized. The chain recombines TRBV6-1 with TRBJ2-3; 9 positions match TRBD2. Germline V gene sequence: CDR1 MNHNS, CDR2 SASEGT. The CDR3 is made up of 15 amino acids. V was clipped by 6 bases and J by 1 base; unmatched bases: 5. CDR3 in amino acids: CASRRTSDGTDTQYF. The DNA for the CDR3 is TGTGCCAGCAGGCGGACTAGCGATGGCACAGATACGCAGTATTTT.

Worth noting for this clonotype: A read error may explain this, as a much larger clone is one base away. The CDR3 does not end in the conserved phenylalanine or tryptophan, so this is likely a read error. It is unclear where the CDR3 begins or ends on the DNA, so no DNA is shown, and the CDR3 is as TCRdb lists it. The V call is TRBV28, the J call TRBJ2-1; TRBD2 reflects the table's D call only, with no check against the DNA. Inclusive of both ends, the CDR3 amounts to 12 amino acids. Germline CDR1 reads MDHEN; CDR2 reads SYDVKM. CDR3 residues: CASRPTSGRQLY.

The rearrangement uses TRBV28 and TRBJ2-3, with TRBD2 matching 8 bases. Germline lookup yields CDR1 MDHEN and CDR2 SYDVKM. V lost 5 bases to trimming and J lost 2 bases; unmatched junction nucleotides: 15. The CDR3 has 18 residues. The CDR3 protein is CASSPAGEVPTHTDTQYF. DNA for the CDR3: TGTGCCAGCAGTCCAGCGGGAGAAGTCCCCACACACACAGATACGCAGTATTTT.

This clonotype has ten or more counts. This chain links TRBV4-2 with TRBJ1-4, with 10 positions matching TRBD1. Trimming at V came to 0 bases and at J to 5 bases, leaving 3 bases not matched to a gene. CDR1 is LGHNA and CDR2 is YNFKEQ in the germline V gene. The CDR3 totals 16 residues. For the CDR3, the DNA is TGTGCCAGCAGCCAAGACCGGGGACAGGGGAATGAAAAACTGTTTTTT. It is translated as CASSQDRGQGNEKLFF.

This clonotype showed up many times. The CDR3 here is CASSRNRGQETQYF. The CDR3 DNA follows: TGTGCCAGCAGCCGAAACAGGGGCCAAGAGACCCAGTACTTC. This chain joins TRBV14 and TRBJ2-5; 7 bases map to TRBD1. This CDR3 has 14 amino acids. J gave up 1 base and V 4 bases, and 3 bases lay outside the gene matches. Germline CDR1 is SGHDN and CDR2 is FVKESK.

The genes are TRBV7-3 and TRBJ2-7; 8 nucleotides agree with TRBD1. Germline CDR1 is SGHTA and CDR2 is FQGTGA. There are 14 residues in the CDR3. V gave up 4 bases and J gave up 6 bases; unmatched junction bases: 8. CDR3 bases: TGTGCCAGCAGCTCCGGACAGGGTCGGTTCGAGCAGTACTTC. It encodes CASSSGQGRFEQYF.

This clonotype was counted ten times or more. The chain combines TRBV29-1 with TRBJ2-2, with unresolved D. The ends were cut back, 4 bases at V and 2 bases at J, with 8 bases in the middle. This CDR3 contains 13 residues. Per the germline V gene, CDR1 is SQVTM and CDR2 is ANQGSEA. The CDR3 DNA is TGCAGCGTTGGATCCGGTAACACCGGGGAGCTGTTTTTT. Its translation is CSVGSGNTGELFF.

There are many counts of this clonotype. The chain combines TRBV2 with TRBJ2-1, with D possibly being TRBD1 (5 bases). This CDR3 has 11 amino acids. The germline V and J ends were trimmed by 3 bases and 13 bases, with 10 bases remaining between them. Germline values: CDR1 SNHLY, CDR2 FYNNEI. CDR3 sequence (DNA): TGTGCCAGCAGTGACAGGGTCGTTCAGTTCTTC. This sequence encodes CASSDRVVQFF.

As to this clonotype: This likely stems from a read error, as it lies one base from a far larger clone. The chain recombines TRBV2 with TRBJ2-5; 9 nucleotides align to TRBD2. The last part of the DNA fits TRBJ2-1 better; the J call may be wrong. Germline V gives CDR1 SNHLY, CDR2 FYNNEI. CDR3 length: 19 residues. CDR3 coding DNA: TGTGCCAGCATCCCAGGACCGGGACTAGCTTCGGGGCTTTACAATGAGCAGTTCTTC. Translation: CASIPGPGLASGLYNEQFF.

This clonotype was counted ten times or more. The chain employs TRBV11-2 and TRBJ2-4, with 10 bases identical to TRBD1. Germline V gene sequence: CDR1 SGHAT, CDR2 FQNNGV. The CDR3 contains 14 residues. V lost 5 bases, J lost 8 bases, and 6 bases stayed unmatched. CDR3 protein: CASSHRDRGDIQYF. The CDR3, as DNA: TGTGCCAGCAGCCACCGGGACAGGGGTGACATTCAGTACTTC.

This clonotype is termed medium-sized. The chain combines TRBV28 with TRBJ2-6; weak D call: TRBD1 (6 bases). V was pared by 6 bases and J by 2 bases, with 17 bases between. The CDR3 contains 17 residues. CDR1 MDHEN and CDR2 SYDVKM come from the germline V gene. The chain's CDR3 is CASRSVRGSPGANVLTF. The CDR3 nucleotides are TGTGCCAGCAGATCGGTCAGGGGATCCCCTGGGGCCAACGTCCTGACTTTC.

V is TRBV28 and J is TRBJ2-7, with D unresolved. CDR3 length: 13 amino acids. The germline CDR1 and CDR2 sequences are MDHEN and SYDVKM. Between the trimmed V and J ends, which lost 7 bases and 2 bases, there was a span of 12 bases. The DNA of the CDR3 is TGTGCCAGCAAAGGTTTAGTGACCTACGAGCAGTACTTC. It codes for CASKGLVTYEQYF. Drawing the rest from reference TRBV28 and TRBJ2-7, the complete variable domain is DVKVTQSSRYLVKRTGEKVFLECVQDMDHENMFWYRQDPGLGLRLIYFSYDVKMKEKGDIPEGYSVSREKKERFSLILESASTNQTSMYLCASKGLVTYEQYFGPGTRLTVT.

This clonotype is medium-sized within its sample. The V gene is TRBV12-3 or TRBV12-4, the J gene TRBJ2-1; 7 nucleotides line up with TRBD2. This CDR3 is 16 amino acids long. J was trimmed by 2 bases and V by 6 bases; bases with no gene match: 10. DNA for the CDR3: TGTGCCAGCAGCTCACTAGCGTTTATCCCCTACAATGAGCAGTTCTTC. Protein product: CASSSLAFIPYNEQFF.